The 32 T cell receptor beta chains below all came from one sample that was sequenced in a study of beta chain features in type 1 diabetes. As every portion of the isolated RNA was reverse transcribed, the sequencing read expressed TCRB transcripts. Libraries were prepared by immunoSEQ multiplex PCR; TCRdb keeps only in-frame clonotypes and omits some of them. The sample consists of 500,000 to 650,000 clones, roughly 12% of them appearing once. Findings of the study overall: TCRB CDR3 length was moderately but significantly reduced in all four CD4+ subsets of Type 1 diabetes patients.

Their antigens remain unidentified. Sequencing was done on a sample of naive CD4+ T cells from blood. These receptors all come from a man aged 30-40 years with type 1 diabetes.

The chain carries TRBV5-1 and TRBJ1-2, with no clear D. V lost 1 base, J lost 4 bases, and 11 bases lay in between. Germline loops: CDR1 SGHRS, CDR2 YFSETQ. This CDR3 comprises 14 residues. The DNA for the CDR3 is TGCGCCAGCAGCTTGAGTTTGGGATCCTATGGCTACACCTTC. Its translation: CASSLSLGSYGYTF.

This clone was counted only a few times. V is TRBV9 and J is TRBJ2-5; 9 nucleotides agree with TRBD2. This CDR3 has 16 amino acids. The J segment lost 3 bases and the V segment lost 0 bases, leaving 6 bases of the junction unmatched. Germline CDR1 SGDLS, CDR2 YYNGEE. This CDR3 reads CASSVGSLAGKETQYF. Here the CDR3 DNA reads TGTGCCAGCAGCGTAGGTTCCCTAGCGGGGAAAGAGACCCAGTACTTC. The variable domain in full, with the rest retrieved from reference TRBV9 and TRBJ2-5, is DSGVTQTPKHLITATGQRVTLRCSPRSGDLSVYWYQQSLDQGLQFLIQYYNGEERAKGNILERFSAQQFPDLHSELNLSSLELGDSALYFCASSVGSLAGKETQYFGPGTRLLVL.

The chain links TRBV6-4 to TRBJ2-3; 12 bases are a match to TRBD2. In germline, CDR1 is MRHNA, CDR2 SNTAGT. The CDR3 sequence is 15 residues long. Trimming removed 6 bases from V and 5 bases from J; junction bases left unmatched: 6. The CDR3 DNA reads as TGTGCCAGCAGCCGACTAGCGGGGGCCGGAGATACGCAGTATTTT. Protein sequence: CASSRLAGAGDTQYF.

The CDR3 bases are TGCGCCAGCAGCAGGGTGGTCGATGAAAAACTGTTTTTT. The encoded protein is CASSRVVDEKLFF. The gene calls are TRBV5-1 and TRBJ1-4; D unclear. Deletions cut 4 bases from V and 6 bases from J, with 10 bases between. CDR1 is SGHRS and CDR2 is YFSETQ in the germline V gene. This CDR3 has 13 residues.

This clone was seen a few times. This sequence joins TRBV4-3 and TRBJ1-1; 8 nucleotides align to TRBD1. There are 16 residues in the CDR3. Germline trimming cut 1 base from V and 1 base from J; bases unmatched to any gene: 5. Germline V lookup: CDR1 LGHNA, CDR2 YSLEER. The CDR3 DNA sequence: TGCGCCAGCAGCCAAGGAGTAGGACAGGGGAACACTGAAGCTTTCTTT. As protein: CASSQGVGQGNTEAFF.

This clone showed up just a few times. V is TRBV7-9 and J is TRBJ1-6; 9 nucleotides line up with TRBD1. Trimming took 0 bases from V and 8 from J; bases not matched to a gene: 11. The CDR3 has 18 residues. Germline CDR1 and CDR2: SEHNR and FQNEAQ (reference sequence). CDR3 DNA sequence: TGTGCCAGCAGCTTAGCGTCGACAGGGGGTTTTGTGGATTCACCCCTCCACTTT. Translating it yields CASSLASTGGFVDSPLHF.

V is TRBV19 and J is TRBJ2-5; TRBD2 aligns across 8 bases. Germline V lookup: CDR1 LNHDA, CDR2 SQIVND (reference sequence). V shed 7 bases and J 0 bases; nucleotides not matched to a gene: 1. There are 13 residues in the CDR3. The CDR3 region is CASNSGDQETQYF. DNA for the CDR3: TGTGCCAGTAATAGCGGGGACCAAGAGACCCAGTACTTC.

The CDR3 sequence: CASSPLTGNNEQFF. The CDR3 coding sequence is TGTGCCAGCAGCCCACTCACAGGGAACAATGAGCAGTTCTTC. This rearrangement joins TRBV7-2 to TRBJ2-1, with a possible D match to TRBD1 (6 bases). Trimming stripped 5 bases from V and 5 bases from J, with 13 bases between. This CDR3 comprises 14 residues. Germline V gene data show CDR1 as SGHTA and CDR2 as FQGNSA.

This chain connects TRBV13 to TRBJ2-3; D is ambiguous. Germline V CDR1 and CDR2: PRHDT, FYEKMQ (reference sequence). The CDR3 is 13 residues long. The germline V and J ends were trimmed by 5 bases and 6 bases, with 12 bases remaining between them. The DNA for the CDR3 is TGTGCCAGCAGCCACCCCCGCTCGGATACGCAGTATTTT. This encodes CASSHPRSDTQYF. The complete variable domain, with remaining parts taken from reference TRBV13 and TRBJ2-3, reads AAGVIQSPRHLIKEKRETATLKCYPIPRHDTVYWYQQGPGQDPQFLISFYEKMQSDKGSIPDRFSAQQFSDYHSELNMSSLELGDSALYFCASSHPRSDTQYFGPGTRLTVL.

In nucleotides, the CDR3 is TGTGCCAGCAGCTTGAATGCTGAGGGGACCCAGTACTTC. This translates into CASSLNAEGTQYF. The V gene is TRBV5-4, the J gene TRBJ2-5; D possibly corresponds to TRBD2 (5 bases). Germline V gene data show CDR1 as SGHNT and CDR2 as YYREEE (reference sequence). The germline V and J ends were trimmed by 1 base and 7 bases, with 11 bases remaining between them. The CDR3 length is 13 residues.

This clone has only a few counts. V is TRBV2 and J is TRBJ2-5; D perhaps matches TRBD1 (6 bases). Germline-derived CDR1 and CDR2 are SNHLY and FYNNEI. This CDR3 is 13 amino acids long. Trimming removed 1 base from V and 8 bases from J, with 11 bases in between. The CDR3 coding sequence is TGTGCCAGCAGTGAAGGTGGGGGCCTAACCCAGTACTTC. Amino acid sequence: CASSEGGGLTQYF.

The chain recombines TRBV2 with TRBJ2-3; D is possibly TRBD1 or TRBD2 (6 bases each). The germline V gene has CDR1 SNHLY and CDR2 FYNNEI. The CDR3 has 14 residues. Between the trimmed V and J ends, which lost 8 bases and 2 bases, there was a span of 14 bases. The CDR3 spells CASDEGGSTDTQYF. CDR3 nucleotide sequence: TGTGCCAGCGACGAGGGGGGATCCACAGATACGCAGTATTTT.

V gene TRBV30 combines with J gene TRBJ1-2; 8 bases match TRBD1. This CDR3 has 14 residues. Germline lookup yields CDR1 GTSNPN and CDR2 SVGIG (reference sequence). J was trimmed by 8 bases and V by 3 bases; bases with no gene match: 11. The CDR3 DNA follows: TGTGCCTGGAGCCCTGGACAGGGAGTAGCCGGCTACACCTTC. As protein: CAWSPGQGVAGYTF.

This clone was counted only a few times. CDR3 DNA: TGTGCCAGCAGCGTAAACGTGGTTCCTAATGAAAAACTGTTTTTT. Its translation is CASSVNVVPNEKLFF. The chain uses TRBV9 and TRBJ1-4; D gene uncertain. The V end lost 1 base, the J end lost 3 bases, and 10 bases lay between the germline ends. The CDR3 runs to 15 residues. CDR1 is SGDLS and CDR2 is YYNGEE in the germline V gene.

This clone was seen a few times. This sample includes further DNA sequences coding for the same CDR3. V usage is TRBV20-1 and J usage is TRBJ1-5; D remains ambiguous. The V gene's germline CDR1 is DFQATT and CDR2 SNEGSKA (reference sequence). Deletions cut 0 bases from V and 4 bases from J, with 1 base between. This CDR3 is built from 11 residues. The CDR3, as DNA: TGCAGTGCTAGAGATAATCAGCCCCAGCATTTT. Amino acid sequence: CSARDNQPQHF.

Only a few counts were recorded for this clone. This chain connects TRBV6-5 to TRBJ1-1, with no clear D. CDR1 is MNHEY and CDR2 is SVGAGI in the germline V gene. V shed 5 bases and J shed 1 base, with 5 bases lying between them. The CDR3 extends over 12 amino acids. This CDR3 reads CASSRANTEAFF. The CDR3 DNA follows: TGTGCCAGCAGTCGTGCGAACACTGAAGCTTTCTTT.

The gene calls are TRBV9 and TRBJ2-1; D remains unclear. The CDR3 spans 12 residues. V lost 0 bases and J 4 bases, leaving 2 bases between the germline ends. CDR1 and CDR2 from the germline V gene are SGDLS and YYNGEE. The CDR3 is CASSVGYNEQFF. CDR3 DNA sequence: TGTGCCAGCAGCGTAGGGTACAATGAGCAGTTCTTC.

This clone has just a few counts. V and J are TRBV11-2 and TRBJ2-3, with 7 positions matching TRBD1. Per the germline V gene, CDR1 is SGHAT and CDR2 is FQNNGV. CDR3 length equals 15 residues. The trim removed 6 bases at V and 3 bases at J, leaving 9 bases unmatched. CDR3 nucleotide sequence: TGTGCCAGCAGAGTCTGGGGACAGCTGACAGATACGCAGTATTTT. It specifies CASRVWGQLTDTQYF.

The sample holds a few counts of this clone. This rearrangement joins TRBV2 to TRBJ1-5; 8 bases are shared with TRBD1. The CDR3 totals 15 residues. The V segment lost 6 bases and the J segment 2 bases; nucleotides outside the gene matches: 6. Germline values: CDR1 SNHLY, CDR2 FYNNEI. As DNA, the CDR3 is TGTGCCAGCAGCGTACAGGGGGTGGGCAATCAGCCCCAGCATTTT. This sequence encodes CASSVQGVGNQPQHF. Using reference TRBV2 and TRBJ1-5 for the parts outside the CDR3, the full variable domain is EPEVTQTPSHQVTQMGQEVILRCVPISNHLYFYWYRQILGQKVEFLVSFYNNEISEKSEIFDDQFSVERPDGSNFTLKIRSTKLEDSAMYFCASSVQGVGNQPQHFGDGTRLSIL.

The CDR3 reads CASILQGGNSPLHF. DNA for the CDR3: TGTGCCAGCATCCTCCAGGGGGGCAATTCACCCCTCCACTTT. The chain combines TRBV28 with TRBJ1-6; 7 bases agree with TRBD1. The CDR3 sequence is 14 residues long. Germline V gene sequence: CDR1 MDHEN, CDR2 SYDVKM. V gave up 7 bases and J gave up 7 bases; unmatched junction bases: 7.

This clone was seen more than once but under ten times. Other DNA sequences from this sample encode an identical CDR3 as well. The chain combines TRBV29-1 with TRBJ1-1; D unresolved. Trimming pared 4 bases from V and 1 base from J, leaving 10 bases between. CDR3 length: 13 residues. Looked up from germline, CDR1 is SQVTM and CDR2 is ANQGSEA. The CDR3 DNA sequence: TGCAGCGTTGTTGACGGATCGAACACTGAAGCTTTCTTT. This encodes CSVVDGSNTEAFF.

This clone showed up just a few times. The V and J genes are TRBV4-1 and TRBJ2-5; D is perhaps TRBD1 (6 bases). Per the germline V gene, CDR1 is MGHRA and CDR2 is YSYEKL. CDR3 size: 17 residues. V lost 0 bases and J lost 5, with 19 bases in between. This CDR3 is CASSQDRGTPLVETQYF. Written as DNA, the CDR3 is TGCGCCAGCAGCCAAGATAGAGGGACACCTCTTGTGGAGACCCAGTACTTC.

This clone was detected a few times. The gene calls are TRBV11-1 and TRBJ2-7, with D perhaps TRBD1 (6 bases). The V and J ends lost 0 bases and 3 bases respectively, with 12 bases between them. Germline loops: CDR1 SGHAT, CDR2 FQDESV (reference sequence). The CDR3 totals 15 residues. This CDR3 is CASSLALTGIYEQYF. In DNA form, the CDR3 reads TGTGCCAGCAGCTTAGCGCTTACAGGGATCTACGAGCAGTACTTC.

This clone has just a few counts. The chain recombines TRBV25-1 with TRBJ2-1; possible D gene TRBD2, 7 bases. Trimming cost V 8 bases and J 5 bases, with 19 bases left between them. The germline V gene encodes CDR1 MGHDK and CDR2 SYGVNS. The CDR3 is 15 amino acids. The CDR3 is CASGGAGRDHNEQFF. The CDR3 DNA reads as TGTGCCAGCGGGGGGGCTGGCAGGGACCACAATGAGCAGTTCTTC.

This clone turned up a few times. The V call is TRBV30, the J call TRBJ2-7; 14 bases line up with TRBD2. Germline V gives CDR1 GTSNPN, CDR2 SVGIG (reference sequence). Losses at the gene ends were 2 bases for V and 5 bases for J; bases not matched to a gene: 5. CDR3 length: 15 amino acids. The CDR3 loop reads CAWSWTSGGIDEQYF. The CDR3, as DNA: TGTGCCTGGAGTTGGACTAGCGGGGGGATCGACGAGCAGTACTTC.

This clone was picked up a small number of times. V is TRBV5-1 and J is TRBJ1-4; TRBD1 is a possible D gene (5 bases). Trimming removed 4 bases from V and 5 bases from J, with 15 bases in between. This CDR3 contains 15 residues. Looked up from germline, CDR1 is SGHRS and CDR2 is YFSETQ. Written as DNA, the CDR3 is TGCGCCAGCAGCGCGGCGACGGGGGGGAATGAAAAACTGTTTTTT. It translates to CASSAATGGNEKLFF.

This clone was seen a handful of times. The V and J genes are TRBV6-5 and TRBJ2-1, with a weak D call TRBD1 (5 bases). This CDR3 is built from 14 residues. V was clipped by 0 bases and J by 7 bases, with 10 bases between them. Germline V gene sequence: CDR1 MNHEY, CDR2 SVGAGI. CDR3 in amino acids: CASSYSRTLNEQFF. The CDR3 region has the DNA TGTGCCAGCAGTTACTCTAGGACACTAAATGAGCAGTTCTTC.

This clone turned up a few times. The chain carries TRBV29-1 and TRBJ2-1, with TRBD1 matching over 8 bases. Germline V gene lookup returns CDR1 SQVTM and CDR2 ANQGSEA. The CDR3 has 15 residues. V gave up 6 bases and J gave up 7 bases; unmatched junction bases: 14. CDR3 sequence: CSVHWTGSGRNEQFF. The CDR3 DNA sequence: TGCAGCGTCCACTGGACAGGGTCGGGAAGAAATGAGCAGTTCTTC.

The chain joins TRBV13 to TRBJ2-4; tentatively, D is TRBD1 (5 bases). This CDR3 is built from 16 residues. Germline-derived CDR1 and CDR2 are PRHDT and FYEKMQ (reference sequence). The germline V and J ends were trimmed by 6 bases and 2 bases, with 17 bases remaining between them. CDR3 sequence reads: CASSPGLLGTKNIQYF. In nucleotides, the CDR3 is TGTGCCAGCAGTCCAGGGTTACTGGGGACCAAAAACATTCAGTACTTC.

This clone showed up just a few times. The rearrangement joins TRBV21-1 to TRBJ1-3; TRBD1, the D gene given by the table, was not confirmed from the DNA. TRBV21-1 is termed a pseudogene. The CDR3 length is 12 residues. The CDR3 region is CASSVPGNTIYF. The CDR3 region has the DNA TGTGCCAGCAGCGTTCCAGGGAACACCATATATTTT.

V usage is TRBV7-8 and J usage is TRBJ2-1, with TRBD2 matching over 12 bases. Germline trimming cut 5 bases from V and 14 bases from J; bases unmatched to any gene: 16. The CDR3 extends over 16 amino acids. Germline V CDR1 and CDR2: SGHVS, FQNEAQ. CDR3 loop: CASSLPTSGGGKLEFF. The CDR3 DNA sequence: TGTGCCAGCAGCCTACCGACTAGCGGGGGTGGTAAGTTGGAGTTCTTC.

This CDR3 is CASSEDNREQFF. The CDR3 region has the DNA TGTGCCAGTAGTGAGGACAATCGTGAGCAGTTCTTC. The chain recombines TRBV19 with TRBJ2-1, with D possibly TRBD1 on 5 matching bases. The CDR3 has 12 amino acids. The V end lost 5 bases, the J end lost 9 bases, and 11 bases lay between the germline ends. Germline values: CDR1 LNHDA, CDR2 SQIVND (reference sequence).